This is a list of T cell receptor beta chains from one sample in a study of blood T cells in healthy people across ages. TCRdb called the 5' RACE reads again in MiXCR, with one record for every CDR3 protein. The table has roughly 720,000 distinct CDR3 sequences, about 48% seen once; the top ten hold roughly two fifths. The sequencing sample was made of blood. The receptors here all came from an older man in good health. Both conserved end residues are part of each CDR3. D genes are given only for firm matches. The size of a clone is reported for some rows only, either as once, few or many, or as a class for expanded clones.

abundance: few; d_gene: .; j_gene: TRBJ2-1; v_gene: TRBV29-1; CDR3nt: TGCAGCGTTGTACCCGGGGGTAGCTCCTACAATGAGCAGTTCTTC; CDR3aa: CSVVPGGSSYNEQFF
abundance: once; d_gene: .; j_gene: TRBJ1-2; v_gene: TRBV3-1; CDR3nt: TGTGCCAGCAGCCCAACCGGGACCCCCCTCTGGAACGGCTACACCTTC; CDR3aa: CASSPTGTPLWNGYTF
abundance: few; d_gene: TRBD1; j_gene: TRBJ2-3; v_gene: TRBV25-1; CDR3nt: TGTGCCAGCAGTGGCTGGGACAGGACAGATACGCAGTATTTT; CDR3aa: CASSGWDRTDTQYF
abundance: .; d_gene: TRBD1; j_gene: TRBJ2-5; v_gene: TRBV11-2; CDR3nt: TGTGCCAGCAGCCCCCGGGACAGGGGTTGGGAGACCCAGTACTTC; CDR3aa: CASSPRDRGWETQYF
abundance: .; d_gene: .; j_gene: TRBJ2-7; v_gene: TRBV5-1; CDR3nt: TGCGCCAGCAGCTTGACTGGGGACCCAACCTACGAGCAGTACTTC; CDR3aa: CASSLTGDPTYEQYF
abundance: .; d_gene: TRBD1; j_gene: TRBJ2-5; v_gene: TRBV27; CDR3nt: TGTGCCAGCAGTTCCCGACAGGGAGCGGAGACCCAGTACTTC; CDR3aa: CASSSRQGAETQYF
abundance: few; d_gene: TRBD1; j_gene: TRBJ2-1; v_gene: TRBV12-3/TRBV12-4; CDR3nt: TGTGCCAGCAGTTTAGAGGACAGGTCCTACAATGAGCAGTTCTTC; CDR3aa: CASSLEDRSYNEQFF
abundance: .; d_gene: .; j_gene: TRBJ1-2; v_gene: TRBV4-2; CDR3nt: TGTGCCAGCAGCCAGGCATCGGACCTCCCGGGCTACACCTTC; CDR3aa: CASSQASDLPGYTF
abundance: .; d_gene: TRBD1; j_gene: TRBJ2-5; v_gene: TRBV4-1; CDR3nt: TGCGCCAGCAGCCTCACAGGGGTGGGGGAGACCCAGTACTTC; CDR3aa: CASSLTGVGETQYF
abundance: .; d_gene: .; j_gene: TRBJ2-1; v_gene: TRBV7-2; CDR3nt: TGTGCCAGCAGCTTAGAAGCGGTGAGTAGTTCTGAGCAGTTCTTC; CDR3aa: CASSLEAVSSSEQFF
abundance: once; d_gene: .; j_gene: TRBJ2-1; v_gene: TRBV6-6; CDR3nt: TGTGCCAGCAGTCACGACCCGGTCGGGCAGTTCTTC; CDR3aa: CASSHDPVGQFF
abundance: .; d_gene: .; j_gene: TRBJ2-7; v_gene: TRBV27; CDR3nt: TGTGCCAGCAGTTCCCGGACGCCCCGCGACGAGCAGTACTTC; CDR3aa: CASSSRTPRDEQYF